The source of this TCR beta chain is a study of blood T cell repertoires in COVID-19. About the research overall: T cells, B-cell-depleted T cells, or PBMCs provided the cDNA or gDNA that served as material.

Some clones are missing from TCRdb's copy, which holds only in-frame ones; the method was immunoSEQ multiplex PCR. Seen here are tens of thousands of clones, roughly 86% observed once, and the top ten hold roughly 14%. Germline V gene sequence: CDR1 LGHDT, CDR2 YNNKEL (reference sequence). This CDR3 is 16 amino acids long. The V and J ends lost 2 bases and 1 base respectively, with 9 bases between them. This clonotype was sampled from a human donor in a cohort sampled during active COVID-19. The rearrangement links TRBV3-1 (or the pseudogene TRBV3-2) to TRBJ2-6, with D possibly TRBD1 on 5 matching bases. Sequencing was carried out using peripheral blood. The CDR3 DNA sequence: TGTGCCAGCAGCCAAAGACCAGGGTCTGGGGCCAACGTCCTGACTTTC. Protein: CASSQRPGSGANVLTF.